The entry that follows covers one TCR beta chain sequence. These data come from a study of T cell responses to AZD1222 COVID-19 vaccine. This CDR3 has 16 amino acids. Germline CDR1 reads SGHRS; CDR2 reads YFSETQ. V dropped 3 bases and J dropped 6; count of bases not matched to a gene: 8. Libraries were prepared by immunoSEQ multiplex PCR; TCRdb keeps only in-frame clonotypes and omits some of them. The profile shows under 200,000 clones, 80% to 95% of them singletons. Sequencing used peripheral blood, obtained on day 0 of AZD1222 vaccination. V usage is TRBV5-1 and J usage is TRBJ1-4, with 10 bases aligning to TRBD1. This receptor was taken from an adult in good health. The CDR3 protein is CASSSIGTGVYEKLFF. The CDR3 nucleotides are TGCGCCAGCAGCTCGATTGGGACAGGGGTCTATGAAAAACTGTTTTTT.